Below are 13 T cell receptor beta chains sequenced from a single sample in a study of blood T cell repertoires in COVID-19. Clones were sequenced by immunoSEQ multiplex PCR, and TCRdb holds only the in-frame ones, with some missing. The sample lists over 250,000 clones, roughly 80% occurring once. Sequencing input: peripheral blood. These receptors came from a woman between 45 and 65 years old who had recovered from COVID-19.

J is TRBJ2-7 and V is TRBV7-6; D is possibly TRBD1 (6 bases). Deletions cut 3 bases from V and 7 bases from J, with 16 bases between. This CDR3 comprises 14 residues. Per the germline V gene, CDR1 is SGHVS and CDR2 is FNYEAQ. The CDR3 DNA follows: TGTGCCAGCAGCTTCAGGGTAGGGGGTAGGGAGCAGTACTTC. It translates to CASSFRVGGREQYF.

The rearrangement joins TRBV7-2 to TRBJ2-5, with D possibly matching TRBD1 (6 bases). The CDR3 has 14 amino acids. V lost 5 bases and J lost 7, with 17 bases in between. The germline gives CDR1 SGHTA, CDR2 FQGNSA. The CDR3 reads CASSPIRETGTQYF. Here the CDR3 DNA reads TGTGCCAGCAGCCCTATCAGGGAGACAGGGACCCAGTACTTC.

V and J are TRBV7-9 and TRBJ2-5, with D possibly matching TRBD1 (6 bases). Germline assignment: CDR1 SEHNR and CDR2 FQNEAQ (reference sequence). The CDR3 extends over 15 amino acids. V lost 5 bases and J lost 5, with 18 bases in between. The CDR3 bases are TGTGCCAGCAGCACCCTGGACAGTCGGATGGAGACCCAGTACTTC. It yields the protein CASSTLDSRMETQYF.

The V gene is TRBV2, the J gene TRBJ1-1; 7 bases match TRBD1. This CDR3 spans 13 amino acids. Germline V lookup: CDR1 SNHLY, CDR2 FYNNEI. With 6 bases clipped from V and 11 bases from J, the junction kept 12 bases outside the gene matches. CDR3 sequence reads: CASRVLTRGKAFF. Written as DNA, the CDR3 is TGTGCCAGCAGGGTACTAACCAGGGGGAAGGCTTTCTTT. Full variable domain (rest looked up from reference TRBV2 and TRBJ1-1): EPEVTQTPSHQVTQMGQEVILRCVPISNHLYFYWYRQILGQKVEFLVSFYNNEISEKSEIFDDQFSVERPDGSNFTLKIRSTKLEDSAMYFCASRVLTRGKAFFGQGTRLTVV.

This chain uses TRBV7-9 with TRBJ2-5; 13 bases agree with TRBD2. V gave up 5 bases and J gave up 2 bases; unmatched junction bases: 5. This CDR3 region has 16 residues. Germline CDR1 is SEHNR and CDR2 is FQNEAQ (reference sequence). The CDR3 is CASSTRLAGGQETQYF. The CDR3 DNA reads TGTGCCAGCAGCACCAGACTAGCGGGGGGACAAGAGACCCAGTACTTC.

The chain has TRBV28 and TRBJ2-5; TRBD2 might be the D (5 bases). In germline, CDR1 is MDHEN, CDR2 SYDVKM. The CDR3 length is 13 residues. Trimming left V 3 bases short and J 3 bases short, with 8 bases between. For the CDR3, the DNA is TGTGCCAGCAGTTTTTTCGGGAAAGAGACCCAGTACTTC. Amino acids: CASSFFGKETQYF.

The rearrangement joins TRBV29-1 to TRBJ2-1, with a tentative D call TRBD1 (6 bases). This CDR3 is built from 14 residues. In germline, CDR1 is SQVTM, CDR2 ANQGSEA. V was trimmed by 5 bases and J by 3 bases, leaving 14 bases between them. CDR3 sequence reads: CSVPDRSYYNEQFF. CDR3 sequence (DNA): TGCAGCGTTCCCGACAGGAGTTACTACAATGAGCAGTTCTTC.

By its share, this clone is large. V and J are TRBV6-2 or TRBV6-3 and TRBJ2-1, with 8 bases fitting TRBD2. The length of the CDR3 is 15 residues. Germline CDR1 and CDR2: MNHEY and SVGEGT. The V gene end was trimmed by 6 bases and the J gene end by 7 bases; junction bases not matched to a gene: 11. DNA for the CDR3: TGTGCCAGCAGCTGGCAGACTAGCGAGGGAAATGAGCAGTTCTTC. Translating gives CASSWQTSEGNEQFF.

The chain links TRBV9 to TRBJ1-1, with D perhaps TRBD1 (5 bases). The CDR3 runs 15 residues. The germline gives CDR1 SGDLS, CDR2 YYNGEE. V was cut by 4 bases and J by 0 bases, with 13 bases left in between. CDR3 sequence reads: CASSFRASMNTEAFF. Here the CDR3 DNA reads TGTGCCAGCAGCTTCAGGGCCTCGATGAACACTGAAGCTTTCTTT.

This rearrangement joins TRBV27 to TRBJ2-5; 8 nucleotides line up with TRBD2. V dropped 10 bases and J dropped 4; count of bases not matched to a gene: 8. The CDR3 has 13 residues. Germline assignment: CDR1 MNHEY and CDR2 SMNVEV (reference sequence). CDR3 protein: CAIYSGSRETQYF. The CDR3 region has the DNA TGTGCCATCTACAGCGGGAGTAGAGAGACCCAGTACTTC.

This clone came up a few times. CDR3 sequence reads: CASSLGPGNYEQYF. The CDR3 DNA reads as TGTGCCAGCAGCTTAGGACCAGGGAACTACGAGCAGTACTTC. This chain connects TRBV7-9 to TRBJ2-7; TRBD1 is a possible D gene (5 bases). Germline V gene sequence: CDR1 SEHNR, CDR2 FQNEAQ (reference sequence). The CDR3 has 14 amino acids. V shed 1 base and J shed 3 bases, with 10 bases lying between them.

Comment on this clone: Other DNA sequences in this specimen translate into the identical CDR3. The chain joins TRBV7-3 to TRBJ1-1; TRBD1 aligns across 10 bases. This CDR3 spans 13 amino acids. V lost 5 bases, J lost 6 bases, and 3 bases stayed unmatched. Germline CDR1 reads SGHTA; CDR2 reads FQGTGA. The CDR3 sequence is CASSPGTGAEAFF. The CDR3 region has the DNA TGTGCCAGCAGCCCCGGGACAGGGGCTGAAGCTTTCTTT.

The chain couples TRBV24-1 to TRBJ2-2; TRBD1 matches 9 bases. This CDR3 has 17 amino acids. Germline values: CDR1 KGHDR, CDR2 SFDVKD. With 3 bases clipped from V and 1 base from J, the junction kept 5 bases outside the gene matches. CDR3 region: CATSDPGQGKNTGELFF. CDR3 nucleotide sequence: TGTGCCACCAGTGATCCCGGACAGGGGAAGAACACCGGGGAGCTGTTTTTT.